One sample yielded the 6 T cell receptor beta chains listed below, sequenced in a study of T cells in tumors after PD-1 blockade. Sequenced by immunoSEQ multiplex PCR; TCRdb stores in-frame clones only, minus some. Among approximately 9,300 clones listed, 55% to 75% were seen once. The sequenced sample was tumor tissue, obtained after anti-PD-1 treatment. These receptors were taken from a human donor with basal cell carcinoma.

V and J are TRBV29-1 and TRBJ2-1; D uncertain. Germline assignment: CDR1 SQVTM and CDR2 ANQGSEA. Between the trimmed V and J ends, which lost 2 bases and 8 bases, there was a span of 13 bases. The CDR3 is 13 residues long. CDR3 coding DNA: TGCAGCGTTGAATTAGTCGATTTCTATGAGCAGTTCTTC. It translates to CSVELVDFYEQFF.

The chain's CDR3 is CASSLSGRAAGYEQYF. In DNA, the CDR3 is TGTGCCAGCAGTTTATCCGGGAGGGCCGCGGGGTACGAGCAGTACTTC. The chain employs TRBV27 and TRBJ2-7, with TRBD2 identical over 8 bases. V lost 0 bases and J lost 4; bases outside the gene matches: 8. The CDR3 loop spans 16 amino acids. CDR1 is MNHEY, CDR2 SMNVEV, per germline (reference sequence).

The chain carries TRBV27 and TRBJ1-5; 8 bases match TRBD1. Germline V gene data show CDR1 as MNHEY and CDR2 as SMNVEV (reference sequence). The junction had 9 bases not matched to a gene; V was cut back by 5 bases and J by 3 bases. The CDR3 runs 16 residues. CDR3 residues: CASSRQGMRANQPQHF. The DNA for the CDR3 is TGTGCCAGCAGTAGACAGGGGATGCGAGCCAATCAGCCCCAGCATTTT.

The chain is built from TRBV4-3 and TRBJ2-7; tentatively, D is TRBD2 (5 bases). V lost 4 bases and J lost 3, with 13 bases in between. CDR1 and CDR2 (germline): LGHNA, YSLEER. This CDR3 has 14 residues. The CDR3 DNA sequence: TGCGCCAGCAGCCCAGGTGGCGGAGGCTACGAGCAGTACTTC. It yields the protein CASSPGGGGYEQYF.

J is TRBJ1-6 and V is TRBV7-3; TRBD1 agrees at 10 bases. V shed 2 bases, J shed 9 bases, and the junction held 4 bases outside the gene matches. Germline V gene sequence: CDR1 SGHTA, CDR2 FQGTGA. This CDR3 is built from 15 residues. The CDR3 protein is CASSLGQGEISPLHF. CDR3 bases: TGTGCCAGCAGCTTAGGACAGGGGGAGATTTCACCCCTCCACTTT.

The chain couples TRBV19 to TRBJ2-2; tentatively, D is TRBD2 (5 bases). Germline values: CDR1 LNHDA, CDR2 SQIVND (reference sequence). V was cut by 7 bases and J by 0 bases, with 15 bases left in between. The length of the CDR3 is 16 residues. In DNA, the CDR3 is TGTGCCAGTAAACGAGCGGCTGCAACGAACACCGGGGAGCTGTTTTTT. This sequence encodes CASKRAAATNTGELFF.